This T cell receptor (beta chain) was sequenced during a study of PD-1 blockade in mismatch repair-deficient tumors. Background on the study: Patients had eleven to twelve mismatch repair-deficient cancer types, all previously treated and progressing.

TCRs were sequenced from three patients responding to pembrolizumab. Generated by immunoSEQ multiplex PCR, the TCRdb table keeps only in-frame clones and is missing some. The table has some 130,000 clones, around nine tenths seen once. Study observations and caveats: After pembrolizumab, tumor-resident clones rose rapidly, then generally contracted before radiologic responses.

After removal of 2 bases from V and 1 base from J, the junction contained 8 bases not matched to a gene. Germline V gene data show CDR1 as WSHSY and CDR2 as SAAADI. The CDR3 loop spans 18 amino acids. Points on this clone: The antigen remains undetermined.

The rearrangement uses TRBV10-2 and TRBJ2-3; 11 nucleotides align to TRBD2. Source: peripheral blood, taken about 17 months after starting pembrolizumab. The clonotype comes from an adult with mismatch repair-deficient cancer. CDR3 in DNA: TGCGCCAGCAGTGAGCCCTACGGGACTAGCGGCGGCACAGATACGCAGTATTTT. This codes for CASSEPYGTSGGTDTQYF.